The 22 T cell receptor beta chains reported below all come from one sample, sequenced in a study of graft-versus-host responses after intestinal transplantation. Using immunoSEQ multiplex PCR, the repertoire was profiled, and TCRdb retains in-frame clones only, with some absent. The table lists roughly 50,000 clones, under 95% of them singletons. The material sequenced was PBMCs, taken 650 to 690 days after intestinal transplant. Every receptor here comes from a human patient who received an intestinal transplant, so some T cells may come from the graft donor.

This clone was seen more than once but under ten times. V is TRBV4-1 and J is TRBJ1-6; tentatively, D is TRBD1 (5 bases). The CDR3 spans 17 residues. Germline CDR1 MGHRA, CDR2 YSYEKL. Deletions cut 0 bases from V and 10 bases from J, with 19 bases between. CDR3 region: CASSQDGGRVGWSPLHF. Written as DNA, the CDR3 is TGCGCCAGCAGCCAAGATGGGGGAAGGGTCGGCTGGTCACCCCTCCACTTT.

The CDR3 sequence is CASSISDFRTDTQYF. Written as DNA, the CDR3 is TGTGCCAGTAGTATTAGCGATTTCAGGACAGATACGCAGTATTTT. The chain employs TRBV19 and TRBJ2-3; TRBD2 is a possible D gene (5 bases). The germline V and J ends were trimmed by 3 bases and 3 bases, with 13 bases remaining between them. Per the germline V gene, CDR1 is LNHDA and CDR2 is SQIVND (reference sequence). The CDR3 contains 15 residues.

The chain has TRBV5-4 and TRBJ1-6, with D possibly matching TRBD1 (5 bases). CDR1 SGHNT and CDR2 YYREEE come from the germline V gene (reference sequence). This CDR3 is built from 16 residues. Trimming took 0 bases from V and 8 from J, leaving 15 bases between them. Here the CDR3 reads CASSLASQGSDSPLHF. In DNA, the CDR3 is TGTGCCAGCAGCTTGGCCTCCCAGGGTAGCGATTCACCCCTCCACTTT.

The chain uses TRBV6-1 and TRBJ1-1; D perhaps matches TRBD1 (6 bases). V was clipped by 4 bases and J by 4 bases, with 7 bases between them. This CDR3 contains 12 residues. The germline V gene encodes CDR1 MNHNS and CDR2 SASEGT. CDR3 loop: CASSGGPTEAFF. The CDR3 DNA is TGTGCCAGCAGTGGGGGGCCCACTGAAGCTTTCTTT.

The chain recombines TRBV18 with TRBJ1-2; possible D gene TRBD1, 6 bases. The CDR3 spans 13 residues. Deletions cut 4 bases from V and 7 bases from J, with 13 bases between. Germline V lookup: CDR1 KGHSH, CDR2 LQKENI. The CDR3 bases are TGTGCCAGCTCACTTACAGGGCTGTCTGGCTACACCTTC. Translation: CASSLTGLSGYTF.

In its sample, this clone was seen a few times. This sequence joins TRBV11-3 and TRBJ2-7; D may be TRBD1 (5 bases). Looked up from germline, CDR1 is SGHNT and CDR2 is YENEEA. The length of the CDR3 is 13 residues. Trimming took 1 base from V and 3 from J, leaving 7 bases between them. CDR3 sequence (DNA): TGTGCCAGCAGCTTAGTCCAGGGCTACGAGCAGTACTTC. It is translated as CASSLVQGYEQYF.

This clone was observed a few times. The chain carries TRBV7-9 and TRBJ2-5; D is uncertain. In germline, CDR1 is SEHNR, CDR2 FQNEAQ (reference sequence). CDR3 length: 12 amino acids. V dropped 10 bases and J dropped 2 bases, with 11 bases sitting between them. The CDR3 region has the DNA TGTGCCATTCGGACGCTTCAAGAGACCCAGTACTTC. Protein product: CAIRTLQETQYF.

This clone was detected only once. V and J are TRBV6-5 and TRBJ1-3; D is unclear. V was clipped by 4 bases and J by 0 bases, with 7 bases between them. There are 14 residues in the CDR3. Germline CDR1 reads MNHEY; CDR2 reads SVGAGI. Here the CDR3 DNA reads TGTGCCAGCAGTTTCTCCAGCTCTGGAAACACCATATATTTT. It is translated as CASSFSSSGNTIYF.

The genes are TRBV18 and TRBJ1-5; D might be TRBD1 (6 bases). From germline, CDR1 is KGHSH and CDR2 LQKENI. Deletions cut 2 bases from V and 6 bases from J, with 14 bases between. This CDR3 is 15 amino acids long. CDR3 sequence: CASSPNGGAGQPQHF. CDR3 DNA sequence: TGTGCCAGCTCACCAAACGGGGGGGCGGGTCAGCCCCAGCATTTT. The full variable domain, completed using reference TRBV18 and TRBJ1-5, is NAGVMQNPRHLVRRRGQEARLRCSPMKGHSHVYWYRQLPEEGLKFMVYLQKENIIDESGMPKERFSAEFPKEGPSILRIQQVVRGDSAAYFCASSPNGGAGQPQHFGDGTRLSIL.

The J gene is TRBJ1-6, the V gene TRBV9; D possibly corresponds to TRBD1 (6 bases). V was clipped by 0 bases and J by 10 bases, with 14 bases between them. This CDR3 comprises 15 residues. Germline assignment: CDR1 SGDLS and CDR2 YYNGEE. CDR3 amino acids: CASSVVSQGGSPLHF. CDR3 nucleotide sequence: TGTGCCAGCAGCGTAGTATCACAGGGCGGCTCACCCCTCCACTTT. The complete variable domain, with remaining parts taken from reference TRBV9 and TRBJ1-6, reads DSGVTQTPKHLITATGQRVTLRCSPRSGDLSVYWYQQSLDQGLQFLIQYYNGEERAKGNILERFSAQQFPDLHSELNLSSLELGDSALYFCASSVVSQGGSPLHFGNGTRLTVT.

The CDR3 region has the DNA TGCAGCGTTGGACAGCTAGAGGGGGAGACCCAGTACTTC. Translating gives CSVGQLEGETQYF. V and J are TRBV29-1 and TRBJ2-5; D may match TRBD1 or TRBD2 (5 bases each). The CDR3 extends over 13 amino acids. V lost 4 bases, J lost 5 bases, and 14 bases lay in between. Germline V gene data show CDR1 as SQVTM and CDR2 as ANQGSEA.

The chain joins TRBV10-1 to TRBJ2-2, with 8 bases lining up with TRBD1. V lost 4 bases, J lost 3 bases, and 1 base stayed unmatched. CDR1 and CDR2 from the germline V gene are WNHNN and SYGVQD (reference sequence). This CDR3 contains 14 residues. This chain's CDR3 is CASSAQGDTGELFF. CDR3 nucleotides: TGCGCCAGCAGTGCACAGGGGGACACCGGGGAGCTGTTTTTT.

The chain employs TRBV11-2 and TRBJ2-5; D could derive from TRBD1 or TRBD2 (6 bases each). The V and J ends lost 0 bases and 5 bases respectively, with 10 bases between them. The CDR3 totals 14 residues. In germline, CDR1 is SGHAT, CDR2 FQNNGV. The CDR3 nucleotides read TGTGCCAGCAGCTTAGACGGGGGCGCGGAGACCCAGTACTTC. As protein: CASSLDGGAETQYF.

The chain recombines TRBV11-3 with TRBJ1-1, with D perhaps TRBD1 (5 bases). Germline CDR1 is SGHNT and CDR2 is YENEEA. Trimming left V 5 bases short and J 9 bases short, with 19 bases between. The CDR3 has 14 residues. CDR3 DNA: TGTGCCAGCAGCCCCTATGGAAGAGGGGACCAAGCTTTCTTT. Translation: CASSPYGRGDQAFF. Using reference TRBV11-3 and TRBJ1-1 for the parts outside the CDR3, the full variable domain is EAGVVQSPRYKIIEKKQPVAFWCNPISGHNTLYWYLQNLGQGPELLIRYENEEAVDDSQLPKDRFSAERLKGVDSTLKIQPAELGDSAVYLCASSPYGRGDQAFFGQGTRLTVV.

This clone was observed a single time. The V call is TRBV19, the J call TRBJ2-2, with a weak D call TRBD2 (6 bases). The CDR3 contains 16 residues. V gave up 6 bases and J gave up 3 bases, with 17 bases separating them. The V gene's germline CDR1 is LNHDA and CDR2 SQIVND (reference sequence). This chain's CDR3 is CASSEGGSGYTGELFF. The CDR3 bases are TGTGCCAGTAGCGAGGGAGGTAGCGGTTACACCGGGGAGCTGTTTTTT.

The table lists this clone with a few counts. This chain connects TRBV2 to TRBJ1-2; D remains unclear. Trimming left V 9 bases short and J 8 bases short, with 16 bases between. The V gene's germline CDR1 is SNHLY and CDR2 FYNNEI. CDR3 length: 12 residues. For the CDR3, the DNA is TGTGCCAGTGCAACCCGGGCTCAGGGCTACACCTTC. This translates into CASATRAQGYTF.

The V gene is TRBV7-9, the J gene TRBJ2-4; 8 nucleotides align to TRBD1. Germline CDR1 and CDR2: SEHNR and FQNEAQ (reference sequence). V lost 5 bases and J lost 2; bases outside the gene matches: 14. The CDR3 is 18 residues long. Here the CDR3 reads CASSPGRGRIPSKNIQYF. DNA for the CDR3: TGTGCCAGCAGCCCCGGCAGGGGGCGAATTCCATCCAAAAACATTCAGTACTTC.

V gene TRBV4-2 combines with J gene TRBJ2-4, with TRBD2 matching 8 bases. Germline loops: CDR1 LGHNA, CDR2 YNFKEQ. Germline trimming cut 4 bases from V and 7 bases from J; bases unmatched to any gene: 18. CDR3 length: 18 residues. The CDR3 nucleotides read TGTGCCAGCAGCCCCACGGGAGGGGGGGGCCCCCTGGGGAACATTCAGTACTTC. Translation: CASSPTGGGGPLGNIQYF.

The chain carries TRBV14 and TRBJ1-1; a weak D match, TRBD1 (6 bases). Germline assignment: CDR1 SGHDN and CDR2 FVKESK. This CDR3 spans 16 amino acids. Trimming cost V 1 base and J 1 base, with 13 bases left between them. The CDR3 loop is CASSQVGQGPNTEAFF. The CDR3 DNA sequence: TGTGCCAGCAGCCAAGTTGGTCAGGGGCCGAACACTGAAGCTTTCTTT.

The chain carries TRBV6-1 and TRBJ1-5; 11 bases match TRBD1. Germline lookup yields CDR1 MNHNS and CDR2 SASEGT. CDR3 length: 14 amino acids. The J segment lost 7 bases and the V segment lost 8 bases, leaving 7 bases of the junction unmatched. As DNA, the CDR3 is TGTGCCAGCGGGTCGGACAGGGGGCACCAGCCCCAGCATTTT. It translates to CASGSDRGHQPQHF.

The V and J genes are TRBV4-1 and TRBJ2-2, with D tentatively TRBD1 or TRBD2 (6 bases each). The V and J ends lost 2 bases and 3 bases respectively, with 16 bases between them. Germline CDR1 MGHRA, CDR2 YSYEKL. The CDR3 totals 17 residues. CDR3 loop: CASSQQGGIGHTGELFF. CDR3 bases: TGCGCCAGCAGCCAACAAGGGGGGATCGGCCACACCGGGGAGCTGTTTTTT.

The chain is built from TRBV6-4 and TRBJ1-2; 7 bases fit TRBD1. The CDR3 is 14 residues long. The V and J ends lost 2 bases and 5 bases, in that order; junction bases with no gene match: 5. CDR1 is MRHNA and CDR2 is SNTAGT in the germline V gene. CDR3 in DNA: TGTGCCAGCAGTGACCCTGACAGGGTATATGGCTACACCTTC. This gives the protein CASSDPDRVYGYTF.